The 21 T cell receptor beta chains listed next were all sequenced from one sample in a study of cytomegalovirus exposure and HLA in healthy donors. Both 60 Vbeta primers and 13 Jbeta primers went into the PCR. Some clones are missing from TCRdb's copy, which holds only in-frame ones; the method was immunoSEQ multiplex PCR. Of approximately 120,000 clones in the sample, around four fifths were seen once. Sequenced sample: PBMCs. The receptor source for this set is a woman aged 40 to 50 in good health and CMV-seropositive.

The chain uses TRBV6-1 and TRBJ2-7, with 11 nucleotides matching TRBD1. Germline CDR1 is MNHNS and CDR2 is SASEGT. V lost 1 base, J lost 7 bases, and 6 bases stayed unmatched. CDR3 length: 15 residues. CDR3 in amino acids: CASSEVGQGAGEQYF. CDR3 DNA sequence: TGTGCCAGCAGTGAAGTAGGACAGGGGGCGGGAGAGCAGTACTTC.

The chain links TRBV7-9 to TRBJ2-7, with TRBD2 as a possible D gene (6 bases). The CDR3 spans 11 residues. Deletions cut 5 bases from V and 7 bases from J, with 9 bases between. The germline V gene encodes CDR1 SEHNR and CDR2 FQNEAQ (reference sequence). DNA for the CDR3: TGTGCCAGCAGCCCGGGGGTTGAGCAGTACTTC. Protein: CASSPGVEQYF.

This chain joins TRBV29-1 and TRBJ2-1, with TRBD2 identical over 8 bases. The CDR3 runs 15 residues. The germline CDR1 and CDR2 sequences are SQVTM and ANQGSEA. V was pared by 3 bases and J by 9 bases, with 13 bases of the junction left unmatched. CDR3 protein: CSVDPRPAGVFEQFF. CDR3 coding DNA: TGCAGCGTTGACCCCCGGCCAGCGGGAGTATTTGAGCAGTTCTTC.

CDR3 bases: TGTGCCAGCAGTGGCGACAGGTACAATGAGCAGTTCTTC. Encoded protein: CASSGDRYNEQFF. The chain employs TRBV25-1 and TRBJ2-1; a possible D gene is TRBD1 (6 bases). V was pared by 4 bases and J by 4 bases, with 8 bases between. Germline CDR1 reads MGHDK; CDR2 reads SYGVNS. This CDR3 spans 13 amino acids.

The sample holds a few counts of this clone. V and J are TRBV19 and TRBJ1-5, with 9 bases fitting TRBD1. The CDR3 is 17 residues long. Germline V lookup: CDR1 LNHDA, CDR2 SQIVND (reference sequence). V shed 6 bases and J 2 bases; nucleotides not matched to a gene: 11. In DNA, the CDR3 is TGTGCCAGTAGAGAGAGGGGACAGGGTTCCGGCAATCAGCCCCAGCATTTT. It specifies CASRERGQGSGNQPQHF.

In this sample, this clone turned up a few times. The rearrangement joins TRBV11-3 to TRBJ1-4; D ambiguous. V was trimmed by 1 base and J by 3 bases, leaving 6 bases between them. CDR1 and CDR2 (germline): SGHNT, YENEEA. The CDR3 runs 14 residues. The CDR3 DNA reads as TGTGCCAGCAGCTTAGCCGGGGCTAATGAAAAACTGTTTTTT. Translated, it gives CASSLAGANEKLFF.

The chain couples TRBV15 to TRBJ2-1; 11 bases match TRBD2. The V gene's germline CDR1 is LNHNV and CDR2 YYDKDF (reference sequence). There are 18 residues in the CDR3. With V trimmed by 1 base and J by 2 bases, 7 bases remained unmatched. The CDR3 nucleotides are TGTGCCACCAGCAGAGCGGCTAGCGGGAGGCGGGCCTACAATGAGCAGTTCTTC. This gives the protein CATSRAASGRRAYNEQFF.

This chain joins TRBV9 and TRBJ1-1, with 11 bases fitting TRBD1. V shed 5 bases and J 3 bases; nucleotides not matched to a gene: 6. Per germline, CDR1 SGDLS and CDR2 YYNGEE. The CDR3 length is 15 residues. This CDR3 reads CASSNGQGADTEAFF. The CDR3 nucleotides are TGTGCCAGCAGTAACGGACAGGGGGCGGACACTGAAGCTTTCTTT.

The rearrangement uses TRBV6-4 and TRBJ2-3, with 8 bases lining up with TRBD2. Germline CDR1 reads MRHNA; CDR2 reads SNTAGT. The CDR3 is 14 residues long. The junction had 3 bases not matched to a gene; V was cut back by 6 bases and J by 1 base. The CDR3 reads CASRLTSGTDTQYF. CDR3 nucleotide sequence: TGTGCCAGCAGGCTGACTAGCGGCACAGATACGCAGTATTTT.

V gene TRBV5-1 combines with J gene TRBJ1-2; a possible D gene is TRBD1 (6 bases). V was trimmed by 4 bases and J by 4 bases, leaving 11 bases between them. CDR3 size: 13 residues. Germline V gene data show CDR1 as SGHRS and CDR2 as YFSETQ. CDR3: CASSMGGGYGYTF. CDR3 sequence (DNA): TGCGCCAGCAGCATGGGAGGGGGCTATGGCTACACCTTC.

This clone was detected only a few times. The chain has TRBV10-3 and TRBJ1-1; unclear D gene. The CDR3 has 13 amino acids. V was pared by 5 bases and J by 5 bases, with 12 bases between. Germline CDR1 reads ENHRY; CDR2 reads SYGVKD. Written as DNA, the CDR3 is TGTGCCATCAGTAGCTTTAGGGAGACTGAAGCTTTCTTT. Protein sequence: CAISSFRETEAFF.

The rearrangement joins TRBV9 to TRBJ2-1, with 7 bases fitting TRBD1. The CDR3 is made up of 15 amino acids. Trimming at V came to 4 bases and at J to 7 bases, leaving 11 bases not matched to a gene. The germline V gene has CDR1 SGDLS and CDR2 YYNGEE. The CDR3: CASSPSDREGNEQFF. The CDR3 nucleotides read TGTGCCAGCAGCCCATCAGACAGGGAAGGGAATGAGCAGTTCTTC. Supplemented by reference TRBV9 and TRBJ2-1, the full variable domain reads DSGVTQTPKHLITATGQRVTLRCSPRSGDLSVYWYQQSLDQGLQFLIQYYNGEERAKGNILERFSAQQFPDLHSELNLSSLELGDSALYFCASSPSDREGNEQFFGPGTRLTVL.

The chain recombines TRBV5-6 with TRBJ2-7; 12 bases agree with TRBD2. This CDR3 is built from 16 residues. With V trimmed by 3 bases and J by 6 bases, 10 bases remained unmatched. From germline, CDR1 is SGHDT and CDR2 YYEEEE. Here the CDR3 DNA reads TGTGCCAGCAGCTCTGGACTAGCGGGGATCCTCGGCGAGCAGTACTTC. Translating gives CASSSGLAGILGEQYF.

The chain employs TRBV7-9 and TRBJ1-5; D gene uncertain. The V gene's germline CDR1 is SEHNR and CDR2 FQNEAQ (reference sequence). There are 12 residues in the CDR3. V was shortened by 4 bases and J by 4 bases, with 5 bases between the two germline ends. In nucleotides, the CDR3 is TGTGCCAGCAGCTCCAGGAATCAGCCCCAGCATTTT. The encoded protein is CASSSRNQPQHF.

This chain joins TRBV5-6 and TRBJ2-7; TRBD2 matches 10 bases. Trimming at V came to 0 bases and at J to 6 bases, leaving 12 bases not matched to a gene. This CDR3 is 17 amino acids long. The V gene's germline CDR1 is SGHDT and CDR2 YYEEEE. The CDR3 spells CASSLASTSGDFSEQYF. CDR3 sequence (DNA): TGTGCCAGCAGCTTGGCCTCTACTAGCGGGGACTTCTCCGAGCAGTACTTC.

The chain links TRBV10-3 to TRBJ2-2; a possible D gene is TRBD2 (6 bases). The CDR3 runs to 17 residues. Germline values: CDR1 ENHRY, CDR2 SYGVKD. V was trimmed by 0 bases and J by 7 bases, leaving 18 bases between them. DNA of the CDR3: TGTGCCATCAGTGAGTCCGGCACGGGGATAGCGGTCGGGGAGCTGTTTTTT. It specifies CAISESGTGIAVGELFF.

This clone came up a few times. In DNA form, the CDR3 reads TGTGCCAGCGGGGGGACAGGGTTATACGAGCAGTACTTC. It yields the protein CASGGTGLYEQYF. The V call is TRBV6-1, the J call TRBJ2-7; 9 bases agree with TRBD1. Germline values: CDR1 MNHNS, CDR2 SASEGT. With V trimmed by 8 bases and J by 4 bases, 6 bases remained unmatched. There are 13 residues in the CDR3.

This clone was recorded a few times. The V call is TRBV7-3, the J call TRBJ2-3; 8 positions agree with TRBD1. Germline V lookup: CDR1 SGHTA, CDR2 FQGTGA. The V gene end was trimmed by 4 bases and the J gene end by 3 bases; junction bases not matched to a gene: 9. The length of the CDR3 is 16 residues. The chain's CDR3 is CASSSPGQALTDTQYF. The CDR3 DNA reads TGTGCCAGCAGCTCACCGGGACAGGCTCTAACAGATACGCAGTATTTT. The full variable domain, completed using reference TRBV7-3 and TRBJ2-3, is GAGVSQTPSNKVTEKGKYVELRCDPISGHTALYWYRQSLGQGPEFLIYFQGTGAADDSGLPNDRFFAVRPEGSVSTLKIQRTERGDSAVYLCASSSPGQALTDTQYFGPGTRLTVL.

This clone was seen a handful of times. The V gene is TRBV5-5, the J gene TRBJ2-1; D is possibly TRBD2 (6 bases). Trimming removed 4 bases at V and 9 bases at J, with 17 bases between. The germline V gene encodes CDR1 SGHKS and CDR2 YYEKEE (reference sequence). There are 14 residues in the CDR3. The CDR3 spells CASSAKREFVEQFF. As DNA, the CDR3 is TGTGCCAGCAGCGCCAAACGGGAGTTTGTTGAGCAGTTCTTC.

This chain links TRBV29-1 with TRBJ1-5; D might be TRBD1 (6 bases). There are 12 residues in the CDR3. Trimming stripped 6 bases from V and 5 bases from J, with 11 bases between. CDR1 and CDR2 from the germline V gene are SQVTM and ANQGSEA. This CDR3 is CSVGNRDQPQHF. CDR3 nucleotides: TGCAGCGTAGGCAACAGGGATCAGCCCCAGCATTTT.

This sequence joins TRBV2 and TRBJ1-5, with D hard to call. The germline V gene has CDR1 SNHLY and CDR2 FYNNEI. V lost 5 bases and J 9 bases, leaving 11 bases between the germline ends. The CDR3 extends over 12 amino acids. CDR3 nucleotide sequence: TGTGCCAGCAGTCCACCGGGGAGGCCCCAGCATTTT. Amino acid sequence: CASSPPGRPQHF.